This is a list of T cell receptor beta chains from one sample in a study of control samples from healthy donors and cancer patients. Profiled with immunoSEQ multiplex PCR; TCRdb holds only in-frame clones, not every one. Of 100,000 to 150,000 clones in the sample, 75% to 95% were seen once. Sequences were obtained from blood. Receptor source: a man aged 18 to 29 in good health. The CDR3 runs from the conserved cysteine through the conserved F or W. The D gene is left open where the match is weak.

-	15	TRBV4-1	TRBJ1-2	CASSQVSEGTYGYTF	TGCGCCAGCAGCCAAGTGTCCGAAGGGACCTATGGCTACACCTTC
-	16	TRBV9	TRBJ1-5	CASSVGQGGSNQPQHF	TGTGCCAGCAGCGTAGGGCAGGGCGGTAGCAATCAGCCCCAGCATTTT
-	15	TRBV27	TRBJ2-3	CASSWDLNSTDTQYF	TGTGCCAGCAGTTGGGACCTGAATAGCACAGATACGCAGTATTTT
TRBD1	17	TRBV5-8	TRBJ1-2	CASSRRGQGLIGYGYTF	TGTGCCAGCAGCCGAAGAGGACAGGGATTGATAGGATATGGCTACACCTTC
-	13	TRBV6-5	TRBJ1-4	CASSRGTNEKLFF	TGTGCCAGCAGCAGGGGAACTAATGAAAAACTGTTTTTT
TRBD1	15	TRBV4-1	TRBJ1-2	CASSQVQGNDYGYTF	TGCGCCAGCAGCCAGGTACAGGGGAACGACTATGGCTACACCTTC
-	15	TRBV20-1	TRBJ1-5	CSASVGTNSNQPQHF	TGCAGTGCTAGTGTTGGGACGAATAGCAATCAGCCCCAGCATTTT
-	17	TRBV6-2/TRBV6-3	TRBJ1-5	CASSYSSLVSVNQPQHF	TGTGCCAGCAGTTACTCGAGCCTGGTTTCGGTGAATCAGCCCCAGCATTTT
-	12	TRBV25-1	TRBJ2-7	CASSESLTEQYF	TGTGCCAGCAGTGAATCTCTCACCGAGCAGTACTTC
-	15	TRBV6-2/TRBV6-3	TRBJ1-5	CASSYNRVGNQPQHF	TGTGCCAGCAGTTACAATAGGGTGGGGAATCAGCCCCAGCATTTT
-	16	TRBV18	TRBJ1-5	CASSPQGGVGNQPQHF	TGTGCCAGCTCACCACAGGGAGGGGTTGGCAATCAGCCCCAGCATTTT
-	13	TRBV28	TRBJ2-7	CASSGQGGYEQYF	TGTGCCAGCTCGGGGCAGGGTGGCTACGAGCAGTACTTC
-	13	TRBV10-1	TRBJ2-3	CASSEVNGDTQYF	TGCGCCAGCAGTGAGGTCAATGGGGATACGCAGTATTTT
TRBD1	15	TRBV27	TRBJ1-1	CASSRDRGENTEAFF	TGTGCCAGCAGTCGGGACAGGGGCGAGAACACTGAAGCTTTCTTT
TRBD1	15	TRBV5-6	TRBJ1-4	CASSPRTGRGEKLFF	TGTGCCAGCAGCCCAAGGACAGGGCGGGGGGAAAAACTGTTTTTT
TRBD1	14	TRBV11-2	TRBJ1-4	CASRGGATNEKLFF	TGTGCCAGCAGAGGGGGCGCAACTAATGAAAAACTGTTTTTT
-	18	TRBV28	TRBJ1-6	CASSGPPTPRSYNSPLHF	TGTGCCAGCTCGGGACCGCCTACACCCCGCTCCTATAATTCACCCCTCCACTTT
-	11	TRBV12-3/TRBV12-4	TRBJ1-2	CASSLQDGYTF	TGTGCCAGCAGTTTACAGGACGGCTACACCTTC
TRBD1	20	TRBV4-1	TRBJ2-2	CASSQVLVFGTGLKPGELFF	TGCGCCAGCAGCCAAGTTTTGGTTTTCGGGACAGGCCTAAAGCCCGGGGAGCTGTTTTTT
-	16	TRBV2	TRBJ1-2	CASKGQSTGRELGYTF	TGTGCCAGCAAGGGACAAAGCACCGGCAGGGAGCTTGGCTACACCTTC
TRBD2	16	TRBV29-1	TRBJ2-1	CSVETSGSAPFNEQFF	TGCAGCGTAGAGACTAGCGGGAGTGCTCCCTTCAATGAGCAGTTCTTC
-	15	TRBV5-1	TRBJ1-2	CASSLDGFLDYGYTF	TGCGCCAGCAGCTTGGATGGGTTTTTGGACTATGGCTACACCTTC
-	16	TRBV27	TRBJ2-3	CASSLWEGGTTDTQYF	TGTGCCAGCAGTTTATGGGAGGGGGGGACCACAGATACGCAGTATTTT
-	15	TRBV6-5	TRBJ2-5	CASSYTGSVQETQYF	TGTGCCAGCAGTTATACCGGCTCAGTTCAAGAGACCCAGTACTTC
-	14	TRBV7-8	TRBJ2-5	CASSPQGEWKTQYF	TGTGCCAGCAGCCCGCAAGGGGAGTGGAAGACCCAGTACTTC
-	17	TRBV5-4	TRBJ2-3	CASRGERSAGRTDTQYF	TGTGCCAGCAGGGGGGAGAGGTCCGCGGGTCGCACAGATACGCAGTATTTT
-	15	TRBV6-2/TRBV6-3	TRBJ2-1	CASSYTMGGGHEQFF	TGTGCCAGCAGTTACACGATGGGAGGTGGGCATGAGCAGTTCTTC